These 31 T cell receptor beta chains were all obtained from the same sample, sequenced in a study of T cells in Graves' hyperthyroidism and ophthalmopathy. There were TCR beta CDR3 regions amplified from RNA transcripts. The HTBI primer set drove a first-round RT-PCR of the TCR CDR3. TCRdb reprocessed the multiplex PCR reads with MiXCR, giving one entry per CDR3 protein. This sample has 500,000 to 550,000 distinct CDR3 sequences, with about a fifth found just once. Sequenced input: blood. The receptors derive from a man aged 18 to 29 with Graves' hyperthyroidism.

Many counts were recorded for this clonotype. This rearrangement joins TRBV10-3 to TRBJ1-5; 11 bases are shared with TRBD1. The CDR3 extends over 16 amino acids. The J segment lost 6 bases and the V segment lost 10 bases, leaving 14 bases of the junction unmatched. Germline CDR1 and CDR2: ENHRY and SYGVKD. The CDR3 loop reads CATTLRTGTGGQPQHF. CDR3 nucleotides: TGTGCCACCACGCTCCGCACCGGGACAGGGGGTCAGCCCCAGCATTTT.

At least ten counts were recorded for this clonotype. The chain has TRBV20-1 and TRBJ2-2, with D perhaps assigned TRBD1 or TRBD2 (6 bases each). Germline lookup yields CDR1 DFQATT and CDR2 SNEGSKA (reference sequence). The germline V and J ends were trimmed by 6 bases and 5 bases, with 16 bases remaining between them. CDR3 size: 14 residues. The CDR3 DNA is TGCAGTGCGATACCCGGGGGCAGGACCGGGGAGCTGTTTTTT. This encodes CSAIPGGRTGELFF.

The chain joins TRBV20-1 to TRBJ1-1; D is perhaps TRBD1 (5 bases). The CDR3 consists of 13 residues. Deletions cut 4 bases from V and 0 bases from J, with 9 bases between. The germline CDR1 and CDR2 sequences are DFQATT and SNEGSKA (reference sequence). In DNA form, the CDR3 reads TGCAGTGCTACAGGGCACATGAACACTGAAGCTTTCTTT. It encodes CSATGHMNTEAFF.

The rearrangement uses TRBV12-3 or TRBV12-4 and TRBJ1-2; no clear D gene. The CDR3 extends over 13 amino acids. The germline V and J ends were trimmed by 2 bases and 6 bases, with 10 bases remaining between them. The CDR3 DNA follows: TGTGCCAGCAGTTTACCTCCCCTCAATGGCTACACCTTC. Residues: CASSLPPLNGYTF.

This clonotype was picked up many times. The chain employs TRBV20-1 and TRBJ1-2, with TRBD1 identical over 7 bases. The length of the CDR3 is 15 residues. CDR1 DFQATT and CDR2 SNEGSKA come from the germline V gene (reference sequence). Trimming took 1 base from V and 5 from J; bases not matched to a gene: 10. The CDR3: CSARALRGRAYGYTF. The CDR3 region has the DNA TGCAGTGCTAGAGCTTTGAGGGGGCGCGCGTATGGCTACACCTTC.

This chain links TRBV6-1 with TRBJ2-5, with D perhaps TRBD1 or TRBD2 (6 bases each). The CDR3 is 14 amino acids. V was shortened by 6 bases and J by 1 base, with 12 bases between the two germline ends. Germline-derived CDR1 and CDR2 are MNHNS and SASEGT. The CDR3 here is CASRTQGLQETQYF. The CDR3 bases are TGTGCCAGCAGAACACAGGGACTCCAAGAGACCCAGTACTTC.

The genes are TRBV20-1 and TRBJ1-6; 11 nucleotides agree with TRBD1. The germline V gene has CDR1 DFQATT and CDR2 SNEGSKA (reference sequence). V gave up 5 bases and J gave up 7 bases; unmatched junction bases: 7. This CDR3 is 15 amino acids long. CDR3 region: CSAWTGGMGNSPLHF. The DNA for the CDR3 is TGCAGTGCTTGGACAGGGGGCATGGGGAATTCACCCCTCCACTTT.

There are a few counts of this clonotype. This chain connects TRBV20-1 to TRBJ1-1; D call uncertain. Germline assignment: CDR1 DFQATT and CDR2 SNEGSKA (reference sequence). The CDR3 runs 15 residues. The V gene lost 3 bases and the J gene lost 3 bases, with 17 bases spanning the gap. DNA of the CDR3: TGCAGTGCTAGTTCCCCCGCCGCGTGGGACACTGAAGCTTTCTTT. The encoded protein is CSASSPAAWDTEAFF.

This clonotype has at least ten counts. V and J are TRBV6-5 and TRBJ1-3; D gene unclear. Trimming left V 4 bases short and J 0 bases short, with 13 bases between. CDR3 size: 16 residues. Looked up from germline, CDR1 is MNHEY and CDR2 is SVGAGI. Written as DNA, the CDR3 is TGTGCCAGCAGTTGCCCCCCGCTGAGCTCTGGAAACACCATATATTTT. It encodes CASSCPPLSSGNTIYF.

This clonotype was observed many times. This chain links TRBV7-8 with TRBJ2-2; TRBD2 matches 7 bases. Germline assignment: CDR1 SGHVS and CDR2 FQNEAQ. The V and J ends lost 0 bases and 5 bases, in that order; junction bases with no gene match: 9. The CDR3 covers 17 residues. The CDR3 sequence: CASSLALGLADTGELFF. The DNA for the CDR3 is TGTGCCAGCAGCTTAGCGCTAGGGCTAGCGGATACCGGGGAGCTGTTTTTT. Variable domain in full (rest from reference TRBV7-8 and TRBJ2-2): GAGVSQSPRYKVAKRGQDVALRCDPISGHVSLFWYQQALGQGPEFLTYFQNEAQLDKSGLPSDRFFAERPEGSVSTLKIQRTQQEDSAVYLCASSLALGLADTGELFFGEGSRLTVL.

The sample holds many counts of this clonotype. The chain combines TRBV20-1 with TRBJ1-1; TRBD1 matches 11 bases. The CDR3 contains 18 residues. Germline CDR1 reads DFQATT; CDR2 reads SNEGSKA (reference sequence). V gave up 6 bases and J gave up 7 bases; unmatched junction bases: 22. The CDR3 DNA is TGCAGTGCAACCGGGACAGGGGGAAATGCCATAGTAGGGATTGAAGCTTTCTTT. As protein: CSATGTGGNAIVGIEAFF.

This clonotype has just a few counts. The chain's CDR3 is CASSDPGTRRGETQYF. The CDR3 nucleotides are TGTGCCAGCAGTGATCCCGGGACTCGGAGAGGAGAGACCCAGTACTTC. The chain has TRBV6-2 or TRBV6-3 and TRBJ2-5; D perhaps matches TRBD2 (6 bases). V was clipped by 5 bases and J by 4 bases, with 20 bases between them. This CDR3 comprises 16 residues. Germline CDR1 MNHEY, CDR2 SVGEGT.

This clonotype was picked up many times. The chain carries TRBV27 and TRBJ2-5; tentatively, D is TRBD2 (5 bases). V lost 5 bases and J 3 bases, leaving 10 bases between the germline ends. CDR3 length: 13 amino acids. Germline V gene sequence: CDR1 MNHEY, CDR2 SMNVEV (reference sequence). The CDR3, as DNA: TGTGCCAGCAGTGCTGACTACAAAGAGACCCAGTACTTC. Translated: CASSADYKETQYF.

This clonotype was detected many times. CDR3 DNA: TGCGCCAGCAGCTTAACCGGGACGGTTAACACCGGGGAGCTGTTTTTT. It codes for CASSLTGTVNTGELFF. This chain connects TRBV5-1 to TRBJ2-2, with D perhaps being TRBD1 or TRBD2 (5 bases each). V shed 2 bases and J shed 2 bases, with 13 bases lying between them. This CDR3 has 16 amino acids. Per germline, CDR1 SGHRS and CDR2 YFSETQ.

This clonotype was detected many times. V and J are TRBV5-8 and TRBJ2-5; no firm D call. Germline assignment: CDR1 SGHTS and CDR2 YDEGEE. The CDR3 totals 12 residues. Between the trimmed V and J ends, which lost 4 bases and 9 bases, there was a span of 13 bases. CDR3 nucleotide sequence: TGTGCCAGCAGCGTGGCGGCCTCGGCCCAGTACTTC. Translation: CASSVAASAQYF.

The chain recombines TRBV12-3 or TRBV12-4 with TRBJ1-2; 9 bases are a match to TRBD1. V trimming: 6 bases; J trimming: 8 bases; junction bases outside the gene matches: 10. The CDR3 spans 14 residues. The CDR3 region is CASSQTGGTGGYTF. For the CDR3, the DNA is TGTGCCAGCAGCCAGACAGGGGGAACGGGAGGCTACACCTTC.

The V and J genes are TRBV6-5 and TRBJ2-7; no definite D call. CDR3 length equals 11 residues. The ends were cut back, 2 bases at V and 12 bases at J, with 11 bases in the middle. Germline loops: CDR1 MNHEY, CDR2 SVGAGI. The CDR3 DNA sequence: TGTGCCAGCAGTTACAAGGCTAGATGGTACTTC. This codes for CASSYKARWYF.

The chain carries TRBV7-2 and TRBJ2-2, with D possibly TRBD2 on 6 matching bases. The V end lost 5 bases, the J end lost 4 bases, and 11 bases lay between the germline ends. Germline lookup yields CDR1 SGHTA and CDR2 FQGNSA. CDR3 length: 14 amino acids. The CDR3: CASSPGLFTGELFF. The CDR3 DNA reads TGTGCCAGCAGCCCAGGACTATTCACCGGGGAGCTGTTTTTT.

The V and J genes are TRBV5-4 and TRBJ2-6; D not resolved. This CDR3 has 15 amino acids. The V gene's germline CDR1 is SGHNT and CDR2 YYREEE (reference sequence). V lost 3 bases, J lost 0 bases, and 7 bases lay in between. The chain's CDR3 is CASSSQVSGANVLTF. The DNA of the CDR3 is TGTGCCAGCAGCTCCCAGGTCTCTGGGGCCAACGTCCTGACTTTC.

This clonotype was seen only a few times. The chain combines TRBV27 with TRBJ1-2; D is unresolved. The CDR3 runs to 13 residues. CDR1 is MNHEY and CDR2 is SMNVEV in the germline V gene (reference sequence). V was shortened by 0 bases and J by 4 bases, with 6 bases between the two germline ends. CDR3 sequence: CASSLSWGYGYTF. CDR3 DNA: TGTGCCAGCAGTTTATCATGGGGCTATGGCTACACCTTC.

This clonotype was counted only a few times. The chain carries TRBV5-8 and TRBJ1-5; 7 positions agree with TRBD1. Germline V gene lookup returns CDR1 SGHTS and CDR2 YDEGEE. Trimming took 6 bases from V and 5 from J; bases not matched to a gene: 2. The CDR3 has 12 amino acids. The CDR3 loop is CASKGGHQPQHF. The CDR3 nucleotides are TGTGCCAGCAAAGGGGGCCATCAGCCCCAGCATTTT. Based on the CDR3 plus reference TRBV5-8 and TRBJ1-5, the full variable domain is EAGVTQSPTHLIKTRGQQATLRCSPISGHTSVYWYQQALGLGLQFLLWYDEGEERNRGNFPPRFSGRQFPNYSSELNVNALELEDSALYLCASKGGHQPQHFGDGTRLSIL.

This clonotype was observed many times. The chain recombines TRBV12-5 with TRBJ1-1; no definite D call. Deletions cut 5 bases from V and 0 bases from J, with 7 bases between. In germline, CDR1 is LGHNT, CDR2 FRNRAP. The CDR3 totals 13 residues. The CDR3: CASGLHLNTEAFF. CDR3 sequence (DNA): TGTGCTAGTGGTCTACACCTGAACACTGAAGCTTTCTTT.

The chain uses TRBV3-1 and TRBJ2-7; 9 positions match TRBD1. The V segment lost 1 base and the J segment 5 bases; nucleotides outside the gene matches: 9. The CDR3 spans 16 residues. Germline-derived CDR1 and CDR2 are LGHDT and YNNKEL (reference sequence). CDR3 in amino acids: CASSQVTGTGKDEQYF. The CDR3 DNA sequence: TGTGCCAGCAGCCAAGTTACCGGGACAGGGAAGGACGAGCAGTACTTC.

The sample holds many counts of this clonotype. CDR3 in DNA: TGTGCCAGCAGTGAAAAGGCAGGGGGATCGAAGACCCAGTACTTC. Translating it yields CASSEKAGGSKTQYF. The genes are TRBV2 and TRBJ2-5; 7 bases match TRBD1. V lost 2 bases and J lost 6; bases outside the gene matches: 9. The germline CDR1 and CDR2 sequences are SNHLY and FYNNEI. CDR3 length equals 15 residues. The full variable domain, rest sourced from reference TRBV2 and TRBJ2-5, is EPEVTQTPSHQVTQMGQEVILRCVPISNHLYFYWYRQILGQKVEFLVSFYNNEISEKSEIFDDQFSVERPDGSNFTLKIRSTKLEDSAMYFCASSEKAGGSKTQYFGPGTRLLVL.

The sample holds many counts of this clonotype. V usage is TRBV6-5 and J usage is TRBJ1-2; no definite D call. Germline CDR1 MNHEY, CDR2 SVGAGI. The CDR3 has 15 residues. V shed 0 bases and J shed 3 bases, with 11 bases lying between them. CDR3 region: CASSYSAGVDYGYTF. The CDR3 coding sequence is TGTGCCAGCAGTTACTCAGCAGGAGTTGACTATGGCTACACCTTC.

This chain connects TRBV5-1 to TRBJ1-1; D remains unclear. The CDR3 contains 12 residues. The V gene's germline CDR1 is SGHRS and CDR2 YFSETQ. V was shortened by 7 bases and J by 1 base, with 8 bases between the two germline ends. The CDR3 DNA follows: TGCGCCAGCCAAGGCAGGAACACTGAAGCTTTCTTT. Encoded protein: CASQGRNTEAFF.

This clonotype was seen at least ten times. The chain has TRBV11-2 and TRBJ2-7; unclear D gene. CDR3 size: 16 residues. The germline V gene encodes CDR1 SGHAT and CDR2 FQNNGV. Trimming took 3 bases from V and 0 from J, leaving 15 bases between them. The CDR3 loop is CASSFTNGFLSYEQYF. In DNA, the CDR3 is TGTGCCAGCAGCTTTACGAACGGGTTTCTCTCCTACGAGCAGTACTTC.

This clonotype was counted between two and nine times. The V gene is TRBV28, the J gene TRBJ2-7, with 8 bases aligning to TRBD1. The CDR3 extends over 12 amino acids. Germline CDR1 and CDR2: MDHEN and SYDVKM. The CDR3 DNA follows: TGTGCATCGACAGGGGTCTCCTACGAGCAGTACTTC. Protein: CASTGVSYEQYF.

This clonotype showed up many times. This chain connects TRBV11-3 to TRBJ1-1; D unresolved. The V end lost 2 bases, the J end lost 3 bases, and 7 bases lay between the germline ends. Germline assignment: CDR1 SGHNT and CDR2 YENEEA. CDR3 length: 13 residues. The CDR3 sequence is CASSLIPYTEAFF. In DNA, the CDR3 is TGTGCCAGCAGCTTAATCCCTTACACTGAAGCTTTCTTT.

This clonotype occurred many times. V and J are TRBV5-1 and TRBJ1-1, with D possibly matching TRBD1 (5 bases). The germline gives CDR1 SGHRS, CDR2 YFSETQ. This CDR3 has 13 residues. V lost 0 bases, J lost 4 bases, and 7 bases lay in between. The chain's CDR3 is CASSLEGLTEAFF. The CDR3 nucleotides are TGCGCCAGCAGCTTGGAGGGACTCACTGAAGCTTTCTTT.

This clonotype was found once. CDR3 coding DNA: TGTGCCAGCAGTGAAGGGGCAGGGGGCGGAGCTTTCTTT. This translates into CASSEGAGGGAFF. V is TRBV6-1 and J is TRBJ1-1, with TRBD1 matching 8 bases. From germline, CDR1 is MNHNS and CDR2 SASEGT. The J segment lost 10 bases and the V segment lost 1 base, leaving 5 bases of the junction unmatched. The length of the CDR3 is 13 residues.